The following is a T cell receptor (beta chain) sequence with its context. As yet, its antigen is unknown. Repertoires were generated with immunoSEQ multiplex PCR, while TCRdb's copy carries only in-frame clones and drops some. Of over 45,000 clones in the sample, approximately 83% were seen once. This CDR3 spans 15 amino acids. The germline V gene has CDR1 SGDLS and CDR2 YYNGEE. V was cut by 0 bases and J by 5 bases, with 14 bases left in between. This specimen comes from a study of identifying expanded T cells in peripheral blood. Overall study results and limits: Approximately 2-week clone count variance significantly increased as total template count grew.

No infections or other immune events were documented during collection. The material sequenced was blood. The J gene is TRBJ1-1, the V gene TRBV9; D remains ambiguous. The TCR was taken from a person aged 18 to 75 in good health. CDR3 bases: TGTGCCAGCAGCGTAGGTCCATCGACGGGGACTGAAGCTTTCTTT. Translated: CASSVGPSTGTEAFF. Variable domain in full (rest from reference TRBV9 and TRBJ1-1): DSGVTQTPKHLITATGQRVTLRCSPRSGDLSVYWYQQSLDQGLQFLIQYYNGEERAKGNILERFSAQQFPDLHSELNLSSLELGDSALYFCASSVGPSTGTEAFFGQGTRLTVV.